What follows are 14 T cell receptor beta chains derived from one specimen sequenced in a study of prognosis after radiotherapy for stage I lung cancer. Two-round multiplex PCR on genomic DNA was the method by which TCR beta CDR3 was amplified. Used in first-round PCR were primers specific to each TRBV and TRBJ gene. TCRdb re-derived calls from the multiplex PCR reads in MiXCR, one entry per CDR3 protein. Of approximately 20,000 distinct CDR3 sequences in the sample, around 24% were seen once. The specimen was PBMCs, collected before or after stereotactic body radiation therapy (not recorded which). The receptor set was obtained from a donor over 45 with non-small cell lung cancer.

In the case of this clonotype: Because the CDR3's place on the DNA is in doubt, the DNA is left out and the CDR3 is given as listed by TCRdb. The chain has TRBV12-3 or TRBV12-4 and TRBJ1-5; the D call TRBD1 from the table was never checked on the DNA. The CDR3 is 19 amino acids long, termini counted. CDR3 region: CVSSLSFGVGTGKNQPQHF.

There are many counts of this clonotype. The chain recombines TRBV30 with TRBJ2-5; D gene unclear. V shed 2 bases and J shed 1 base, with 17 bases lying between them. The CDR3 consists of 16 residues. CDR1 and CDR2 (germline): GTSNPN, SVGIG (reference sequence). Here the CDR3 DNA reads TGTGCCTGGAGTCTTTTGGGTGACCCTTCCCAAGAGACCCAGTACTTC. Its protein product is CAWSLLGDPSQETQYF.

Many counts were recorded for this clonotype. This chain connects TRBV24-1 to TRBJ1-2, with D unclear. Looked up from germline, CDR1 is KGHDR and CDR2 is SFDVKD. V lost 0 bases to trimming and J lost 2 bases, with 12 bases between them. This CDR3 comprises 16 residues. CDR3 amino acids: CATSDLLAPTNYGYTF. In nucleotides, the CDR3 is TGTGCCACCAGTGATTTGTTGGCTCCCACAAACTATGGCTACACCTTC.

This clonotype was observed a handful of times. This may be a read error, as it is one base from a much larger clone. The chain is built from TRBV2 and TRBJ1-2, with D tentatively TRBD1 (6 bases). Per germline, CDR1 SNHLY and CDR2 FYNNEI. V lost 8 bases, J lost 10 bases, and 14 bases lay in between. The CDR3 sequence is 11 residues long. This CDR3 is CASGGGQVYTF. The CDR3 coding sequence is TGTGCCAGCGGCGGGGGCCAGGTCTACACCTTC. Full variable domain (outside the CDR3, taken from reference TRBV2 and TRBJ1-2): EPEVTQTPSHQVTQMGQEVILRCVPISNHLYFYWYRQILGQKVEFLVSFYNNEISEKSEIFDDQFSVERPDGSNFTLKIRSTKLEDSAMYFCASGGGQVYTFGSGTRLTVV.

The genes are TRBV7-9 and TRBJ1-6; TRBD1 agrees at 7 bases. Germline assignment: CDR1 SEHNR and CDR2 FQNEAQ (reference sequence). The ends lost 5 bases at V and 7 bases at J; junction bases unmatched: 11. This CDR3 has 16 residues. The CDR3 DNA reads TGTGCCAGCAGCGAACTCGAGGTACAGGGGAATTCACCCCTCCACTTT. It is translated as CASSELEVQGNSPLHF.

On this clonotype: This likely stems from a read error, as it lies one base from a far larger clone. The V gene is TRBV6-4, the J gene TRBJ1-1; possibly TRBD1 for D (5 bases). Trimming cost V 5 bases and J 7 bases, with 17 bases left between them. The CDR3 has 14 residues. Germline V gene data show CDR1 as MRHNA and CDR2 as SNTAGT. In nucleotides, the CDR3 is TGTGCCAGCAGTACGCCTGGGACGGCCGATGAAGCTTTCTTT. This translates into CASSTPGTADEAFF.

This clonotype has a count of ten or more. CDR3 sequence: CASSPGPGEPYGYTF. The DNA for the CDR3 is TGTGCCAGCTCACCGGGGCCAGGAGAACCCTATGGCTACACCTTC. This sequence joins TRBV18 and TRBJ1-2, with D possibly matching TRBD1 (5 bases). CDR1 KGHSH and CDR2 LQKENI come from the germline V gene. The CDR3 covers 15 residues. Trimming removed 3 bases at V and 4 bases at J, with 15 bases between.

About this clonotype itself: This likely came from a read error, as a far larger clone is one base away. The chain is built from TRBV6-2 or TRBV6-3 and TRBJ1-1; D is possibly TRBD1 (6 bases). The CDR3 runs 13 residues. CDR1 is MNHEY, CDR2 SVGEGT, per germline. CDR3 sequence (DNA): TGTGACAGCCTCCAGGGGAGGAACACTGAAGCTTTCTTT. It codes for CDSLQGRNTEAFF.

As concerns this clonotype: This likely reflects a read error, since a far larger clone is one base away. The chain combines TRBV6-2 or TRBV6-3 with TRBJ1-1, with D possibly TRBD1 on 6 matching bases. Germline CDR1 is MNHEY and CDR2 is SVGEGT. There are 12 residues in the CDR3. Between the trimmed V and J ends, which lost 11 bases and 4 bases, there was a span of 14 bases. DNA of the CDR3: TGTGCCGTATCACAGGGCGGCACTGAAGCTTTCTTT. Amino acid sequence: CAVSQGGTEAFF.

Note on this clonotype: A single base separates this from a much larger clone, so it may be a read error. This chain links TRBV10-3 with TRBJ2-3, with TRBD2 matching over 8 bases. Germline-derived CDR1 and CDR2 are ENHRY and SYGVKD. The CDR3 is made up of 15 amino acids. V lost 8 bases and J lost 3; bases outside the gene matches: 10. In DNA form, the CDR3 reads TGTGCCATCGGGGAAAGCGGGAGTAGGACAGATACGCAGTATTTT. It specifies CAIGESGSRTDTQYF.

This clonotype was seen at least ten times. J is TRBJ2-1 and V is TRBV19, with 9 bases that match TRBD2. V was pared by 1 base and J by 6 bases, with 7 bases of the junction left unmatched. The CDR3 totals 16 residues. Germline V CDR1 and CDR2: LNHDA, SQIVND (reference sequence). This CDR3 is CASSIVISGSINEQFF. The CDR3 DNA reads as TGTGCCAGTAGTATAGTAATTAGCGGGAGTATCAATGAGCAGTTCTTC.

With regard to this clonotype: This sequence may be a read error, since a much larger clone differs from it by one base. V is TRBV29-1 and J is TRBJ1-1; TRBD1 matches at 7 bases. CDR3 length: 12 residues. Germline CDR1 reads SQVTM; CDR2 reads ANQGSEA. Written as DNA, the CDR3 is TGCAGCGTTGCAGGGGGGAACACTGGAGCTTTCTTT. It encodes CSVAGGNTGAFF.

This clonotype was seen repeatedly, ten times or more. The V call is TRBV19, the J call TRBJ2-2, with D possibly being TRBD1 (5 bases). Trimming cost V 5 bases and J 0 bases, with 13 bases left between them. The germline CDR1 and CDR2 sequences are LNHDA and SQIVND (reference sequence). This CDR3 contains 16 residues. The DNA for the CDR3 is TGTGCCAGTAGTTTACAGGCTCCCTCGAACACCGGGGAGCTGTTTTTT. This encodes CASSLQAPSNTGELFF.

In the case of this clonotype: An end of the junction does not agree with germline; a read error may underlie this. The rearrangement uses TRBV6-5 and TRBJ1-5; no definite D call. CDR1 and CDR2 (germline): MNHEY, SVGAGI. The CDR3 covers 15 residues. The CDR3 DNA reads TGTGCCAGCAGTTACTCGTTCCCGGGTTCTCAGCCCCAGAATTTT. This encodes CASSYSFPGSQPQNF.